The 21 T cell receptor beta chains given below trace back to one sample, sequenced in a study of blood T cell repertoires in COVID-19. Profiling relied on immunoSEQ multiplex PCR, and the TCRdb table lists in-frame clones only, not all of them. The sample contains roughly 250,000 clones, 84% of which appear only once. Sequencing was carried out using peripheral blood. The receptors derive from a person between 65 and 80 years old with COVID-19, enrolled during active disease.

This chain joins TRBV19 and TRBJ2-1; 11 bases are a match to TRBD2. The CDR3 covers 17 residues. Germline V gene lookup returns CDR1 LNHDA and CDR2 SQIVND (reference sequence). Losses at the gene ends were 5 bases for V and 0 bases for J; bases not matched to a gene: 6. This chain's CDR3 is CASSVTSGSGSYNEQFF. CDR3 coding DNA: TGTGCCAGTAGTGTCACTAGCGGGAGTGGCTCCTACAATGAGCAGTTCTTC. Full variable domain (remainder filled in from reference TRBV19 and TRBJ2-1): DGGITQSPKYLFRKEGQNVTLSCEQNLNHDAMYWYRQDPGQGLRLIYYSQIVNDFQKGDIAEGYSVSREKKESFPLTVTSAQKNPTAFYLCASSVTSGSGSYNEQFFGPGTRLTVL.

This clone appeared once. CDR3 protein: CAWNSGGLGDSPLHF. CDR3 sequence (DNA): TGTGCCTGGAATTCAGGGGGCTTGGGCGATTCACCCCTCCACTTT. V is TRBV30 and J is TRBJ1-6, with TRBD1 matching over 8 bases. Germline assignment: CDR1 GTSNPN and CDR2 SVGIG (reference sequence). There are 15 residues in the CDR3. V shed 4 bases, J shed 8 bases, and the junction held 10 bases outside the gene matches.

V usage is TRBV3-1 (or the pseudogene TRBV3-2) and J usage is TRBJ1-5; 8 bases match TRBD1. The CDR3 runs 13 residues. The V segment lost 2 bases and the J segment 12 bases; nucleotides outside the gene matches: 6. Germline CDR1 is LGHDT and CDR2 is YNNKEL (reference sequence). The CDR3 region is CASSQTGTGNQHF. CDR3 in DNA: TGTGCCAGCAGCCAAACCGGGACAGGAAACCAGCATTTT.

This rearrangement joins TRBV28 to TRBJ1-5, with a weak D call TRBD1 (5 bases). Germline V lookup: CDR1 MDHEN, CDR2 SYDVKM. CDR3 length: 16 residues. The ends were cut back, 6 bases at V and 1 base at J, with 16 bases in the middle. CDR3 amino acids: CASRSHEGASNQPQHF. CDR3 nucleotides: TGTGCCAGCAGATCCCACGAAGGGGCCAGCAATCAGCCCCAGCATTTT.

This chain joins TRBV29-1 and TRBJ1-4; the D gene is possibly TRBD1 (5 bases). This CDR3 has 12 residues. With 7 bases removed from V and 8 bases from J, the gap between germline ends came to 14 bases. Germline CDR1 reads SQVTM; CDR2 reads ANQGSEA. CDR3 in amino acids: CSAAGTAEKLFF. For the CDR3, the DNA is TGCAGCGCTGCCGGGACTGCGGAAAAACTGTTTTTT.

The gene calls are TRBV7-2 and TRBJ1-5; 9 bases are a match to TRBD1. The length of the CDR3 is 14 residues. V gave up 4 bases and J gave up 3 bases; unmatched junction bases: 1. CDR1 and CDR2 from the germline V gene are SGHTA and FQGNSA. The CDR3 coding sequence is TGTGCCAGCAGCTGGACAGGGGACAATCAGCCCCAGCATTTT. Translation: CASSWTGDNQPQHF.

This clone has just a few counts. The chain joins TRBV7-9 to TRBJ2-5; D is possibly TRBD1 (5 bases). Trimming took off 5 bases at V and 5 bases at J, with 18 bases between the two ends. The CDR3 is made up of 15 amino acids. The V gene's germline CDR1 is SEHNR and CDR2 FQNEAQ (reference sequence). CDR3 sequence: CASSARVGRDETQYF. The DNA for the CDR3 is TGTGCCAGCAGCGCTAGGGTGGGCAGGGATGAGACCCAGTACTTC.

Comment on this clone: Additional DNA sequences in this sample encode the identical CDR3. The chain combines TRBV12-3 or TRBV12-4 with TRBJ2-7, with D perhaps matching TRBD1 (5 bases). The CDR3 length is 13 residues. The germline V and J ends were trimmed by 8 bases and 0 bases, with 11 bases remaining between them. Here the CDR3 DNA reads TGTGCCAGCCGATACAGGAGCTCCTACGAGCAGTACTTC. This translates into CASRYRSSYEQYF.

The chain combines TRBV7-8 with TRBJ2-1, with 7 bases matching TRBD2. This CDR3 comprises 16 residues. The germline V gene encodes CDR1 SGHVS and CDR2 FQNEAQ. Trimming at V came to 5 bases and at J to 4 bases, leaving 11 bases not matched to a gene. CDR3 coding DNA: TGTGCCAGCAGCAAGCCTCTAGCGGCCCAGTACAATGAGCAGTTCTTC. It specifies CASSKPLAAQYNEQFF.

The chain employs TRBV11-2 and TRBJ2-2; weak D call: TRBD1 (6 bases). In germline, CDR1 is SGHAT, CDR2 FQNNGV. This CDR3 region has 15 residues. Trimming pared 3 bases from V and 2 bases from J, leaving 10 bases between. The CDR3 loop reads CASSLDSYNTGELFF. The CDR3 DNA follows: TGTGCCAGCAGCTTGGACAGCTATAACACCGGGGAGCTGTTTTTT.

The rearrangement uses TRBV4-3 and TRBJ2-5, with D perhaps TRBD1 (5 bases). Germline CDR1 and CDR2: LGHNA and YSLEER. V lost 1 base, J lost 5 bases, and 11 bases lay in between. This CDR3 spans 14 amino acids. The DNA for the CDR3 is TGCGCCAGCAGCCAAGCCAGGGATAGGGAGACCCAGTACTTC. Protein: CASSQARDRETQYF.

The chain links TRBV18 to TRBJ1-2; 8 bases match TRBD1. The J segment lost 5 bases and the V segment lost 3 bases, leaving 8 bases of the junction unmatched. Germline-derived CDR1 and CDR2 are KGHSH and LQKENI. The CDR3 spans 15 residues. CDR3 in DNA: TGTGCCAGCTCACCTCGGACAGGGAGAACATATGGCTACACCTTC. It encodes CASSPRTGRTYGYTF.

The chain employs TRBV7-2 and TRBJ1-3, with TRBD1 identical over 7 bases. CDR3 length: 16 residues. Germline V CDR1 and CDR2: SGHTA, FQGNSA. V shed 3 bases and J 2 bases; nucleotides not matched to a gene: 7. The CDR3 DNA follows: TGTGCCAGCAGCTTTTCGAGAGGGACAGCTGGAAACACCATATATTTT. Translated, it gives CASSFSRGTAGNTIYF.

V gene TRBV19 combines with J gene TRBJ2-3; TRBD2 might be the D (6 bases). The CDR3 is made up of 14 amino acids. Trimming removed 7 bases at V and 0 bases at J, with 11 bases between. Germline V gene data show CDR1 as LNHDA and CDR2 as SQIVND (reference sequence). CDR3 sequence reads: CASKVAESTDTQYF. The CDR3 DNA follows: TGTGCCAGTAAAGTAGCGGAAAGCACAGATACGCAGTATTTT.

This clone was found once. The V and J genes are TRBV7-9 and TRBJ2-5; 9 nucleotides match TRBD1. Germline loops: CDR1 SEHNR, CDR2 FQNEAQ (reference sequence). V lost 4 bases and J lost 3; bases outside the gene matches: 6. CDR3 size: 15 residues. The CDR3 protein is CASSYRTGEKETQYF. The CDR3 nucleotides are TGTGCCAGCAGCTACCGGACAGGGGAAAAAGAGACCCAGTACTTC.

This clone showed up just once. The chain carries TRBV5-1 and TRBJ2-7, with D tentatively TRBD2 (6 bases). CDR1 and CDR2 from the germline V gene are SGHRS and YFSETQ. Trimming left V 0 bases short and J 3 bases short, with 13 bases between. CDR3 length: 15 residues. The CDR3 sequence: CASSLGAGPSYEQYF. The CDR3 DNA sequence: TGCGCCAGCAGCTTGGGGGCGGGACCGAGCTACGAGCAGTACTTC.

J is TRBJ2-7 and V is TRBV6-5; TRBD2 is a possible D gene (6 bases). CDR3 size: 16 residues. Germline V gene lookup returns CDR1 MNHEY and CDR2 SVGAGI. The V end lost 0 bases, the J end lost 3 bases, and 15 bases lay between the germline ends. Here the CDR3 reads CASSYSMAGGYYEQYF. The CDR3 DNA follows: TGTGCCAGCAGTTACTCGATGGCCGGGGGATACTACGAGCAGTACTTC.

The CDR3 reads CASSKDRGHSPLHF. In DNA form, the CDR3 reads TGTGCCAGCAGCAAAGACAGGGGGCATTCACCCCTCCACTTT. The chain combines TRBV6-5 with TRBJ1-6; 10 nucleotides align to TRBD1. V gave up 6 bases and J gave up 8 bases; unmatched junction bases: 4. The CDR3 runs 14 residues. Germline V gene lookup returns CDR1 MNHEY and CDR2 SVGAGI.

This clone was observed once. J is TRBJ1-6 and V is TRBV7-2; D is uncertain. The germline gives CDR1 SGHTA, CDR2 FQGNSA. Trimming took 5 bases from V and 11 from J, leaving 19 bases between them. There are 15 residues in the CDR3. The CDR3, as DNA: TGTGCCAGCAGCGAATCCCCAGTCCAGGCGACACCCCTCCACTTT. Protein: CASSESPVQATPLHF.

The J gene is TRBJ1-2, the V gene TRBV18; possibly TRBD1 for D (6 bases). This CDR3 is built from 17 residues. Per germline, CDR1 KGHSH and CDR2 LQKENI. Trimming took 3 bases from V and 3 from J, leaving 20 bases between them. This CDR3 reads CASSPFWVGGGHYGYTF. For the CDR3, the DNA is TGTGCCAGCTCACCTTTTTGGGTTGGCGGGGGGCACTATGGCTACACCTTC.

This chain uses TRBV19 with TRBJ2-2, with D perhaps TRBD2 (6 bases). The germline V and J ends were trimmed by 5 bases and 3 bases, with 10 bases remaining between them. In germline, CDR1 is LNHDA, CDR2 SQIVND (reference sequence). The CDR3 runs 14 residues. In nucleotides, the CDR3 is TGTGCCAGTAGTCTTAGGAGGGACACCGGGGAGCTGTTTTTT. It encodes CASSLRRDTGELFF.